A single sample is the source of the 17 T cell receptor beta chains below, sequenced in a study of T-cell memory formation after mild COVID-19. TCRdb re-called the 5' RACE reads through MiXCR, storing one row per CDR3 protein. The sample shows 120,000 to 150,000 distinct CDR3 sequences, about 6% of them seen only once. Material: PBMCs or a T cell subset sorted from them (not recorded which). These receptors came from an adult woman who had mild COVID-19 (a few samples of this study predate the infection). Cell type and time point are not known.

This clonotype occurred a few times. The chain employs TRBV5-1 and TRBJ2-3; tentative D call: TRBD1 (6 bases). V was pared by 4 bases and J by 0 bases, with 15 bases between. Germline V gene lookup returns CDR1 SGHRS and CDR2 YFSETQ. The CDR3 runs to 16 residues. CDR3 in amino acids: CASSLQGQTSTDTQYF. CDR3 bases: TGCGCCAGCAGCCTCCAGGGGCAAACTAGCACAGATACGCAGTATTTT.

This clonotype showed up many times. The chain couples TRBV24-1 to TRBJ2-3, with a weak D call TRBD1 (5 bases). Germline V gives CDR1 KGHDR, CDR2 SFDVKD. The CDR3 is 17 residues long. Deletions cut 5 bases from V and 1 base from J, with 18 bases between. The CDR3 sequence is CATSVKPGRAGTDTQYF. CDR3 nucleotides: TGTGCCACCAGTGTTAAACCCGGCAGGGCTGGCACAGATACGCAGTATTTT.

This clonotype was counted between two and nine times. The J gene is TRBJ2-5, the V gene TRBV3-1, with D perhaps matching TRBD1 or TRBD2 (5 bases each). Germline CDR1 LGHDT, CDR2 YNNKEL (reference sequence). Trimming shortened V by 6 bases and J by 7 bases, and 36 bases separated the two germline ends. The CDR3 covers 20 residues. The CDR3 loop is CASSHGNSRARGGPHGTQYF. DNA of the CDR3: TGTGCCAGCAGTCATGGGAATAGCAGGGCGAGAGGAGGTCCCCACGGGACCCAGTACTTC.

Many counts were recorded for this clonotype. The rearrangement links TRBV29-1 to TRBJ2-2; D might be TRBD2 (5 bases). The germline V gene has CDR1 SQVTM and CDR2 ANQGSEA. Trimming shortened V by 5 bases and J by 2 bases, and 12 bases separated the two germline ends. This CDR3 region has 14 residues. The CDR3: CSVLPGINTGELFF. The CDR3 DNA reads TGCAGCGTTTTGCCCGGGATTAACACCGGGGAGCTGTTTTTT.

A few counts support this clonotype. The chain links TRBV2 to TRBJ1-2, with 10 bases identical to TRBD1. This CDR3 comprises 11 residues. In germline, CDR1 is SNHLY, CDR2 FYNNEI. The V and J ends lost 6 bases and 8 bases, in that order; junction bases with no gene match: 0. CDR3 sequence (DNA): TGTGCCAGCAGGACAGGGGGCGGCTACACCTTC. Its translation is CASRTGGGYTF. Filled out from reference TRBV2 and TRBJ1-2, the complete variable domain reads EPEVTQTPSHQVTQMGQEVILRCVPISNHLYFYWYRQILGQKVEFLVSFYNNEISEKSEIFDDQFSVERPDGSNFTLKIRSTKLEDSAMYFCASRTGGGYTFGSGTRLTVV.

This clonotype was counted many times. The chain has TRBV14 and TRBJ2-1, with D perhaps assigned TRBD1 or TRBD2 (5 bases each). The CDR3 is made up of 15 amino acids. V dropped 7 bases and J dropped 6 bases, with 19 bases sitting between them. Germline CDR1 SGHDN, CDR2 FVKESK. The CDR3 DNA reads as TGTGCCAGCACCCCCTTTAAGGGACCCCGCAATGAGCAGTTCTTC. This translates into CASTPFKGPRNEQFF. Complete variable domain (other parts from reference TRBV14 and TRBJ2-1): EAGVTQFPSHSVIEKGQTVTLRCDPISGHDNLYWYRRVMGKEIKFLLHFVKESKQDESGMPNNRFLAERTGGTYSTLKVQPAELEDSGVYFCASTPFKGPRNEQFFGPGTRLTVL.

This chain joins TRBV10-3 and TRBJ2-5, with 8 bases lining up with TRBD2. Germline V gene sequence: CDR1 ENHRY, CDR2 SYGVKD. The V and J ends lost 1 base and 5 bases, in that order; junction bases with no gene match: 3. The CDR3 is 14 residues long. CDR3 protein: CAISEWSGGETQYF. For the CDR3, the DNA is TGTGCCATCAGTGAGTGGAGCGGGGGTGAGACCCAGTACTTC.

This clonotype came up a few times. This chain connects TRBV6-5 to TRBJ1-2, with TRBD1 identical over 8 bases. The CDR3 is 14 residues long. The germline gives CDR1 MNHEY, CDR2 SVGAGI. V trimming: 8 bases; J trimming: 11 bases; junction bases outside the gene matches: 16. CDR3 sequence reads: CASGTDREGRLYTF. DNA for the CDR3: TGTGCCAGCGGGACGGACAGGGAAGGCCGATTATACACCTTC.

The table lists this clonotype with many counts. The gene calls are TRBV7-9 and TRBJ1-1; D not certain. Germline V gives CDR1 SEHNR, CDR2 FQNEAQ (reference sequence). The germline V and J ends were trimmed by 1 base and 2 bases, with 8 bases remaining between them. The CDR3 sequence is 14 residues long. The CDR3 DNA sequence: TGTGCCAGCAGCTTAGATAACAGTAACACTGAAGCTTTCTTT. Encoded protein: CASSLDNSNTEAFF.

The gene calls are TRBV12-3 or TRBV12-4 and TRBJ1-3; the D gene is possibly TRBD1 (5 bases). Trimming took 6 bases from V and 4 from J, leaving 16 bases between them. This CDR3 has 15 amino acids. The CDR3 sequence is CASSRTYTGGNTIYF. CDR3 sequence (DNA): TGTGCCAGCAGCCGAACCTATACAGGCGGAAACACCATATATTTT.

This clonotype has only a few counts. The chain combines TRBV7-2 with TRBJ2-7, with D uncertain. CDR3 length: 13 amino acids. V was pared by 5 bases and J by 5 bases, with 13 bases between. Germline V gene lookup returns CDR1 SGHTA and CDR2 FQGNSA. The CDR3 sequence: CASSQHPHHEQYF. CDR3 nucleotides: TGTGCCAGCAGCCAACACCCCCACCACGAGCAGTACTTC.

This clonotype was recorded a few times. The chain combines TRBV5-4 with TRBJ2-6, with 12 bases lining up with TRBD1. The V and J ends lost 3 bases and 4 bases, in that order; junction bases with no gene match: 5. CDR3 length: 17 amino acids. Germline CDR1 reads SGHNT; CDR2 reads YYREEE (reference sequence). CDR3 protein: CASSSRDRGRGANVLTF. CDR3 bases: TGTGCCAGCAGCTCCCGGGACAGGGGGCGCGGGGCCAACGTCCTGACTTTC.

The chain employs TRBV24-1 and TRBJ2-2; 9 bases fit TRBD2. Germline assignment: CDR1 KGHDR and CDR2 SFDVKD. V gave up 0 bases and J gave up 6 bases; unmatched junction bases: 4. The CDR3 loop spans 16 amino acids. CDR3: CATSDLETSGAGELFF. The CDR3 coding sequence is TGTGCCACCAGTGATTTGGAGACTAGCGGTGCCGGGGAGCTGTTTTTT.

This clonotype was recorded a few times. The DNA for the CDR3 is TGTGCCAGCAGGGGGACAGGGTATAACGAGCAGTACTTC. Its protein product is CASRGTGYNEQYF. The chain is built from TRBV27 and TRBJ2-7; 9 bases match TRBD1. The J segment lost 5 bases and the V segment lost 6 bases, leaving 5 bases of the junction unmatched. This CDR3 has 13 amino acids. Germline-derived CDR1 and CDR2 are MNHEY and SMNVEV (reference sequence).

In its sample, this clonotype was seen a few times. The gene calls are TRBV20-1 and TRBJ2-1, with a weak D call TRBD1 (6 bases). The CDR3 runs 15 residues. Deletions cut 3 bases from V and 5 bases from J, with 17 bases between. Germline CDR1 is DFQATT and CDR2 is SNEGSKA (reference sequence). CDR3 sequence (DNA): TGCAGTGCTAGCCCTCAGGGGTCCTATCACAATGAGCAGTTCTTC. Protein sequence: CSASPQGSYHNEQFF.

The CDR3 sequence: CASTWGRDDQPQHF. The CDR3 DNA sequence: TGTGCCAGCACCTGGGGCAGGGATGATCAGCCCCAGCATTTT. The rearrangement uses TRBV12-3 or TRBV12-4 and TRBJ1-5; maybe TRBD1 (5 bases). V gave up 7 bases and J gave up 5 bases, with 15 bases separating them. This CDR3 is built from 14 residues.

V and J are TRBV6-1 and TRBJ2-2; D uncertain. Germline V gene lookup returns CDR1 MNHNS and CDR2 SASEGT. The CDR3 spans 14 residues. The germline V and J ends were trimmed by 4 bases and 1 base, with 7 bases remaining between them. CDR3 nucleotides: TGTGCCAGCAGTGGGGAAGTGAACACCGGGGAGCTGTTTTTT. Amino acid sequence: CASSGEVNTGELFF.